A single sample gave rise to the 29 T cell receptor beta chains below, sequenced in a study of T cells in Graves' hyperthyroidism and ophthalmopathy. Template material for amplifying TCR beta CDR3 regions consisted of RNA transcripts. Primed by the HTBI set, a first-round RT-PCR was run on the TCR CDR3. TCRdb re-derived calls from the multiplex PCR reads in MiXCR, one entry per CDR3 protein. Of a few hundred thousand distinct CDR3 sequences in the sample, approximately 44% were seen once. Sequenced material: peripheral blood or thyroid tissue (not recorded which). The receptors here all came from a woman aged 18-29 years with Graves' hyperthyroidism.

This clonotype was recorded a few times. The V call is TRBV2, the J call TRBJ2-3; weak D call: TRBD1 (6 bases). The CDR3 extends over 13 amino acids. Germline CDR1 SNHLY, CDR2 FYNNEI. V was trimmed by 7 bases and J by 1 base, leaving 9 bases between them. CDR3 sequence reads: CASTRTGTDTQYF. The CDR3 DNA follows: TGTGCCAGCACTCGGACAGGCACAGATACGCAGTATTTT.

A few counts support this clonotype. The V call is TRBV10-3, the J call TRBJ2-7, with TRBD2 identical over 11 bases. This CDR3 has 15 amino acids. CDR1 is ENHRY and CDR2 is SYGVKD in the germline V gene. J was trimmed by 2 bases and V by 3 bases; bases with no gene match: 3. The CDR3 is CAISDYSGRAYEQYF. CDR3 DNA: TGTGCCATCAGTGACTATAGCGGGAGGGCCTACGAGCAGTACTTC.

In its sample, this clonotype was seen many times. The V and J genes are TRBV13 and TRBJ1-3; D perhaps matches TRBD1 (5 bases). The length of the CDR3 is 17 residues. Germline loops: CDR1 PRHDT, CDR2 FYEKMQ (reference sequence). Trimming pared 3 bases from V and 0 bases from J, leaving 15 bases between. CDR3 sequence reads: CASSFWGTSYSGNTIYF. DNA for the CDR3: TGTGCCAGCAGCTTTTGGGGGACGAGTTACTCTGGAAACACCATATATTTT.

This clonotype was seen many times. This rearrangement joins TRBV6-6 to TRBJ2-2; the D gene is possibly TRBD1 (6 bases). CDR1 and CDR2 (germline): MNHNY, SVGAGI (reference sequence). V lost 10 bases and J 0 bases, leaving 18 bases between the germline ends. The CDR3 is 16 residues long. CDR3 sequence: CAIRGYTGSNTGELFF. The CDR3 DNA follows: TGTGCCATAAGGGGGTATACAGGGTCGAACACCGGGGAGCTGTTTTTT.

This clonotype appeared a few times. The V call is TRBV20-1, the J call TRBJ2-3, with 9 bases lining up with TRBD1. This CDR3 is 14 amino acids long. V dropped 6 bases and J dropped 5; count of bases not matched to a gene: 9. Looked up from germline, CDR1 is DFQATT and CDR2 is SNEGSKA (reference sequence). This CDR3 is CSAQTGGIRDTQYF. CDR3 DNA sequence: TGCAGTGCGCAGACAGGGGGAATTAGAGATACGCAGTATTTT.

This clonotype was recorded at least ten times. The chain links TRBV7-2 to TRBJ1-2, with D uncertain. This CDR3 is 12 amino acids long. V was trimmed by 3 bases and J by 2 bases, leaving 4 bases between them. CDR1 is SGHTA, CDR2 FQGNSA, per germline. CDR3 nucleotide sequence: TGTGCCAGCAGCTTCAGGAACTATGGCTACACCTTC. This sequence encodes CASSFRNYGYTF.

This chain links TRBV2 with TRBJ1-5; D is unresolved. V lost 3 bases, J lost 7 bases, and 7 bases lay in between. The CDR3 loop spans 12 amino acids. Germline-derived CDR1 and CDR2 are SNHLY and FYNNEI. Here the CDR3 DNA reads TGTGCCAGCAGTGACAGGTCCCAGCCCCAGCATTTT. Translating gives CASSDRSQPQHF.

Ten or more counts support this clonotype. The genes are TRBV6-1 and TRBJ1-5; D remains ambiguous. This CDR3 region has 13 residues. V lost 6 bases to trimming and J lost 7 bases, with 13 bases between them. Germline-derived CDR1 and CDR2 are MNHNS and SASEGT. The CDR3 DNA reads as TGTGCCAGCAGAGGCCATGGGCCCCAGCCCCAGCATTTT. Translation gives CASRGHGPQPQHF.

This clonotype was counted many times. The chain combines TRBV6-6 with TRBJ2-2, with 14 bases lining up with TRBD2. Trimming at V came to 2 bases and at J to 7 bases, leaving 6 bases not matched to a gene. CDR1 is MNHNY, CDR2 SVGAGI, per germline (reference sequence). The CDR3 is made up of 17 amino acids. The CDR3 DNA is TGTGCCAGCAGTTACGTGGGACTAGCGGGAGAACACGGGGAGCTGTTTTTT. Translation: CASSYVGLAGEHGELFF.

The chain couples TRBV7-9 to TRBJ1-2; TRBD1 matches 8 bases. The CDR3 consists of 15 residues. The junction had 0 bases not matched to a gene; V was cut back by 0 bases and J by 0 bases. From germline, CDR1 is SEHNR and CDR2 FQNEAQ (reference sequence). DNA of the CDR3: TGTGCCAGCAGCTTAGCGGACAGGGCTAACTATGGCTACACCTTC. This gives the protein CASSLADRANYGYTF.

This chain uses TRBV12-5 with TRBJ1-4; D is ambiguous. Germline V gives CDR1 LGHNT, CDR2 FRNRAP. The CDR3 consists of 13 residues. V dropped 5 bases and J dropped 8 bases, with 12 bases sitting between them. The CDR3 here is CASGPGIREKLFF. DNA of the CDR3: TGTGCTAGTGGTCCCGGAATCAGGGAAAAACTGTTTTTT.

This chain joins TRBV29-1 and TRBJ2-2, with 9 nucleotides matching TRBD2. The CDR3 sequence is 14 residues long. CDR1 SQVTM and CDR2 ANQGSEA come from the germline V gene. Trimming removed 4 bases from V and 8 bases from J; junction bases left unmatched: 8. For the CDR3, the DNA is TGCAGCGTTGTGGCTAGCGGGATAGGAGGGGAGCTGTTTTTT. Translated: CSVVASGIGGELFF.

This clonotype was counted a few times. The V call is TRBV10-3, the J call TRBJ2-5, with 7 bases that match TRBD2. This CDR3 spans 14 amino acids. V lost 11 bases and J lost 1; bases outside the gene matches: 10. Looked up from germline, CDR1 is ENHRY and CDR2 is SYGVKD. The CDR3 is CAWSVGGGQETQYF. The CDR3 DNA sequence: TGTGCCTGGAGTGTTGGCGGGGGCCAAGAGACCCAGTACTTC.

J is TRBJ2-7 and V is TRBV11-3; D is ambiguous. The V gene lost 4 bases and the J gene lost 7 bases, with 11 bases spanning the gap. This CDR3 spans 12 amino acids. The germline V gene encodes CDR1 SGHNT and CDR2 YENEEA. The CDR3 bases are TGTGCCAGCAGCTATCCTAGTCGAGAGCAGTACTTC. Protein: CASSYPSREQYF. The full variable domain, rest sourced from reference TRBV11-3 and TRBJ2-7, is EAGVVQSPRYKIIEKKQPVAFWCNPISGHNTLYWYLQNLGQGPELLIRYENEEAVDDSQLPKDRFSAERLKGVDSTLKIQPAELGDSAVYLCASSYPSREQYFGPGTRLTVT.

V gene TRBV6-1 combines with J gene TRBJ2-7; 7 nucleotides agree with TRBD2. In germline, CDR1 is MNHNS, CDR2 SASEGT. V gave up 10 bases and J gave up 6 bases; unmatched junction bases: 3. This CDR3 is built from 10 residues. The CDR3 region is CATGTTEQYF. CDR3 coding DNA: TGTGCCACCGGGACTACCGAGCAGTACTTC.

In its sample, this clonotype was seen once. This chain uses TRBV7-2 with TRBJ2-7; D gene ambiguous. This CDR3 contains 14 residues. V was cut by 5 bases and J by 2 bases, with 13 bases left in between. CDR1 and CDR2 (germline): SGHTA, FQGNSA. Here the CDR3 reads CASSGPQDPYEQYF. CDR3 bases: TGTGCCAGCAGCGGACCGCAGGATCCCTACGAGCAGTACTTC.

V is TRBV20-1 and J is TRBJ2-3; 9 nucleotides line up with TRBD2. CDR3 length: 15 amino acids. Germline assignment: CDR1 DFQATT and CDR2 SNEGSKA (reference sequence). The V segment lost 4 bases and the J segment 7 bases; nucleotides outside the gene matches: 12. The CDR3 is CSATLAGSELNTQYF. The CDR3 nucleotides are TGCAGTGCTACTCTAGCGGGATCAGAACTAAATACGCAGTATTTT.

This clonotype was picked up many times. The chain couples TRBV7-9 to TRBJ1-3; maybe TRBD1 (6 bases). CDR1 SEHNR and CDR2 FQNEAQ come from the germline V gene (reference sequence). There are 13 residues in the CDR3. Trimming shortened V by 5 bases and J by 7 bases, and 12 bases separated the two germline ends. The CDR3: CASSVDSRNTIYF. CDR3 in DNA: TGTGCCAGCAGCGTGGACAGCCGGAACACCATATATTTT.

This clonotype showed up many times. The rearrangement joins TRBV20-1 to TRBJ2-5, with D possibly TRBD2 on 5 matching bases. Germline V gene sequence: CDR1 DFQATT, CDR2 SNEGSKA (reference sequence). Deletions cut 0 bases from V and 8 bases from J, with 13 bases between. The CDR3 consists of 13 residues. DNA for the CDR3: TGCAGTGCTAGAGATTCCGGAGCGGACACCCAGTACTTC. The encoded protein is CSARDSGADTQYF.

The sample holds many counts of this clonotype. The chain joins TRBV11-3 to TRBJ1-6; D not resolved. CDR3 length equals 14 residues. V gave up 2 bases and J gave up 7 bases, with 9 bases separating them. CDR1 is SGHNT and CDR2 is YENEEA in the germline V gene. The CDR3 bases are TGTGCCAGCAGCTTACGTCTGGGCAATTCACCCCTCCACTTT. It yields the protein CASSLRLGNSPLHF.

Ten or more counts support this clonotype. This CDR3 is CASSYRRGDEKLFF. In nucleotides, the CDR3 is TGTGCCAGCAGTTACCGCAGGGGTGATGAAAAACTGTTTTTT. V gene TRBV6-6 combines with J gene TRBJ1-4; D is perhaps TRBD1 (6 bases). Germline CDR1 is MNHNY and CDR2 is SVGAGI (reference sequence). The CDR3 spans 14 residues. Trimming cost V 2 bases and J 6 bases, with 10 bases left between them.

On this clonotype itself: Germline is not matched at one junction end, which may reflect a read error. The gene calls are TRBV7-8 and TRBJ1-1, with a possible D match to TRBD1 (6 bases). CDR3 length: 13 residues. Germline assignment: CDR1 SGHVS and CDR2 FQNEAQ. CDR3 sequence: CASIPDSLNEASF. CDR3 coding DNA: TGTGCCAGCATCCCGGACAGCTTGAACGAAGCTTCCTTT.

This clonotype was detected many times. The rearrangement joins TRBV4-1 to TRBJ2-5, with 8 bases fitting TRBD1. Germline CDR1 and CDR2: MGHRA and YSYEKL. The trim removed 2 bases at V and 2 bases at J, leaving 1 base unmatched. This CDR3 is built from 14 residues. The CDR3, as DNA: TGCGCCAGCAGCCAACGGGACAGGCAAGAGACCCAGTACTTC. Translation gives CASSQRDRQETQYF.

V usage is TRBV24-1 and J usage is TRBJ2-7; 11 nucleotides line up with TRBD2. The end of the DNA fits TRBJ2-1 better, so the J call may be wrong. This CDR3 is 13 amino acids long. Germline CDR1 is KGHDR and CDR2 is SFDVKD. The CDR3 DNA follows: TGTGCCACCGTAAGTAGCGGGAGGGATGAGCAGTTCTTC. Translation gives CATVSSGRDEQFF.

This clonotype has a count of ten or more. The V gene is TRBV19, the J gene TRBJ2-5; a possible D gene is TRBD1 (5 bases). Between the trimmed V and J ends, which lost 3 bases and 1 base, there was a span of 15 bases. This CDR3 has 16 residues. Germline lookup yields CDR1 LNHDA and CDR2 SQIVND (reference sequence). CDR3 residues: CASSIRQGESQETQYF. The CDR3 DNA reads as TGTGCCAGTAGTATCCGGCAGGGCGAGAGCCAAGAGACCCAGTACTTC.

This clonotype showed up many times. The rearrangement joins TRBV29-1 to TRBJ2-5; TRBD2 might be the D (6 bases). V gave up 4 bases and J gave up 5 bases, with 17 bases separating them. The CDR3 is 14 amino acids. CDR1 SQVTM and CDR2 ANQGSEA come from the germline V gene. The chain's CDR3 is CSVVQRAMRETQYF. The CDR3, as DNA: TGCAGCGTTGTTCAGCGGGCTATGCGGGAGACCCAGTACTTC.

V is TRBV12-3 or TRBV12-4 and J is TRBJ1-2; 8 nucleotides line up with TRBD1. The CDR3 runs to 15 residues. The J segment lost 4 bases and the V segment lost 5 bases, leaving 9 bases of the junction unmatched. The chain's CDR3 is CASSRVRGLSYGYTF. In DNA form, the CDR3 reads TGTGCCAGCAGTCGAGTCAGGGGGCTTAGCTATGGCTACACCTTC.

V and J are TRBV7-7 and TRBJ2-3, with 8 bases lining up with TRBD1. Looked up from germline, CDR1 is SSHAT and CDR2 is FNYEAQ (reference sequence). This CDR3 has 14 residues. After removal of 3 bases from V and 7 bases from J, the junction contained 6 bases not matched to a gene. DNA of the CDR3: TGTGCCAGCAGCTTGGGGCAGGGGGCAAATACGCAGTATTTT. This encodes CASSLGQGANTQYF. Using reference TRBV7-7 and TRBJ2-3 for the parts outside the CDR3, the full variable domain is GAGVSQSPRYKVTKRGQDVTLRCDPISSHATLYWYQQALGQGPEFLTYFNYEAQPDKSGLPSDRFSAERPEGSISTLTIQRTEQRDSAMYRCASSLGQGANTQYFGPGTRLTVL.

This clonotype was picked up many times. The chain employs TRBV20-1 and TRBJ2-7; D unclear. Trimming left V 1 base short and J 1 base short, with 11 bases between. Germline CDR1 DFQATT, CDR2 SNEGSKA (reference sequence). The CDR3 consists of 14 residues. Here the CDR3 DNA reads TGCAGTGCTAGAGGCCCAGGCCGTTCCTACGAGCAGTACTTC. Amino acid sequence: CSARGPGRSYEQYF.